The subject of this entry is one T cell receptor beta chain. This specimen belongs to a study of blood T cell repertoires in COVID-19. Data came from immunoSEQ multiplex PCR; TCRdb stores just in-frame clones and leaves some out. The sample yields roughly 180,000 clones, approximately 84% seen once. The germline CDR1 and CDR2 sequences are SEHNR and FQNEAQ (reference sequence). Trimming removed 11 bases from V and 4 bases from J, with 17 bases in between. The CDR3 covers 13 residues. The V and J genes are TRBV7-9 and TRBJ2-5, with TRBD2 as a possible D gene (6 bases). Sequencing input: PBMCs or T cells enriched from blood (not recorded which). This receptor was taken from a woman aged 40 to 50 with acute COVID-19. Written as DNA, the CDR3 is TGTGCCGCCGGGAGTTTTTTCGCAGAGACCCAGTACTTC. Its translation is CAAGSFFAETQYF.